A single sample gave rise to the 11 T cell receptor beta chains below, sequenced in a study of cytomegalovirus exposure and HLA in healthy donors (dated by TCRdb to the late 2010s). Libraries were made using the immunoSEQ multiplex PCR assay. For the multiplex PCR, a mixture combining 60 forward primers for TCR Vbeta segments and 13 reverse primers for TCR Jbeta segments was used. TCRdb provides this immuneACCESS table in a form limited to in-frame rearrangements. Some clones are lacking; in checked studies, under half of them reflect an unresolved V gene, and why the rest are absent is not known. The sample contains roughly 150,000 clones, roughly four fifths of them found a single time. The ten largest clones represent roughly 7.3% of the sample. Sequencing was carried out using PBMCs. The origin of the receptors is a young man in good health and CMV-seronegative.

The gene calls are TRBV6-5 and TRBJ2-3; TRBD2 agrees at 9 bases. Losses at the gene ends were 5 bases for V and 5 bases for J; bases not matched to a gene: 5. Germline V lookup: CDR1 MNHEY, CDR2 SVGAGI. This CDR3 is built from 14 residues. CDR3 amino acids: CASSTGTSLDTQYF. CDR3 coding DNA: TGTGCCAGCAGTACCGGGACTAGCTTAGATACGCAGTATTTT.

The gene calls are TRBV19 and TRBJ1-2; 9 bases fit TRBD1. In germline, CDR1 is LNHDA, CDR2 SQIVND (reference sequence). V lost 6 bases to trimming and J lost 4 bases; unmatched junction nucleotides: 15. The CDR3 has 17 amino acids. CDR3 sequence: CASSPTGGTGMIYGYTF. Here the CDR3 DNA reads TGTGCCAGTAGCCCAACGGGCGGGACAGGGATGATCTATGGCTACACCTTC.

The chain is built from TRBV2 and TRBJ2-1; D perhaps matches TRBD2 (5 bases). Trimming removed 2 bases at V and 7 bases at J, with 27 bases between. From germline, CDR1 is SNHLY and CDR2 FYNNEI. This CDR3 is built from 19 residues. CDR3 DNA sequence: TGTGCCAGCAGTGAATTCCCTTCGACCCAACGGCGCAGGAGGAATGAGCAGTTCTTC. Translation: CASSEFPSTQRRRRNEQFF.

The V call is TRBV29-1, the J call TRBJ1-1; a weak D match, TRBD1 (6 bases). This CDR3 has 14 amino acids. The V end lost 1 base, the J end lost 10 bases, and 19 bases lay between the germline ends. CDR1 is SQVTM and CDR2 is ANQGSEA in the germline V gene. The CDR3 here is CSVEGGVGGRGAFF. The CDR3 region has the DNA TGCAGCGTTGAAGGAGGTGTAGGTGGCAGGGGAGCTTTCTTT.

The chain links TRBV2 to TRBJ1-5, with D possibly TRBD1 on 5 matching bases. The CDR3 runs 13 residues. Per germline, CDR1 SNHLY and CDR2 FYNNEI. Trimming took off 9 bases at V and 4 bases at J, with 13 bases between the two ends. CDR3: CASAPGINQPQHF. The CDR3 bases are TGTGCCAGTGCCCCAGGGATAAATCAGCCCCAGCATTTT. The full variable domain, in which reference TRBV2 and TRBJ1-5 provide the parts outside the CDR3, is EPEVTQTPSHQVTQMGQEVILRCVPISNHLYFYWYRQILGQKVEFLVSFYNNEISEKSEIFDDQFSVERPDGSNFTLKIRSTKLEDSAMYFCASAPGINQPQHFGDGTRLSIL.

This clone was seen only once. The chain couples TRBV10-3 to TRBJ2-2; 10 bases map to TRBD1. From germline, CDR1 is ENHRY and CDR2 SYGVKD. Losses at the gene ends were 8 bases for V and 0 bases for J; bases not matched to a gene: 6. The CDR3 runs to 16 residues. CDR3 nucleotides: TGTGCCATCGCAGGGACAGGGGCTCCGAACACCGGGGAGCTGTTTTTT. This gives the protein CAIAGTGAPNTGELFF.

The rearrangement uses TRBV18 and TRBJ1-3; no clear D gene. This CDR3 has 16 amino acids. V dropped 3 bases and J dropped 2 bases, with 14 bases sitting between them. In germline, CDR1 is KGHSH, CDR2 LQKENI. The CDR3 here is CASSPGPGNPGNTIYF. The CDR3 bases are TGTGCCAGCTCACCTGGTCCGGGGAACCCTGGAAACACCATATATTTT.

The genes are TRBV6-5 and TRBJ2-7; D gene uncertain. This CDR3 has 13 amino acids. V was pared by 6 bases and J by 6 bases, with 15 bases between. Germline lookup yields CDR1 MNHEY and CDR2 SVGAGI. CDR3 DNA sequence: TGTGCCAGCAGGAAGAGCCAATTGAGCGAGCAGTACTTC. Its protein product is CASRKSQLSEQYF.

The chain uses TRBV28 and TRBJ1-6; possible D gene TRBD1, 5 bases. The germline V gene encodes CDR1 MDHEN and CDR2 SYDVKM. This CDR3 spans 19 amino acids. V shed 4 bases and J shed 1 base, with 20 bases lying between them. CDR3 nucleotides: TGTGCCAGCAGTTCGTCGGGACTCTCGATAGGGTCCTATAATTCACCCCTCCACTTT. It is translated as CASSSSGLSIGSYNSPLHF.

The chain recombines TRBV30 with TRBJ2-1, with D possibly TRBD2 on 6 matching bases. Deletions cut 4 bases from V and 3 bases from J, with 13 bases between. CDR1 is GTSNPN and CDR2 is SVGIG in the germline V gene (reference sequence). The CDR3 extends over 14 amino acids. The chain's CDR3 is CAWKEGSNYNEQFF. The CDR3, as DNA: TGTGCCTGGAAGGAGGGGTCGAACTACAATGAGCAGTTCTTC.

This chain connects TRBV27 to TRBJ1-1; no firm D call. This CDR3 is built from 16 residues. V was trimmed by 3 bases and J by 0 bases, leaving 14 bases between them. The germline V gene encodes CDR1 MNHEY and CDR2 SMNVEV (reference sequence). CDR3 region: CASSFGGTGMNTEAFF. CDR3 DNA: TGTGCCAGCAGTTTTGGAGGAACGGGTATGAACACTGAAGCTTTCTTT.